Presented here are 15 T cell receptor beta chains from one specimen sequenced in a study of T cell changes during pregnancy in multiple sclerosis. Here immunoSEQ multiplex PCR was the method, and the copy in TCRdb shows in-frame clones only, minus some. The table shows 20,000 to 25,000 clones, with under 95% occurring only once. The sample here was CD4+ T cells from peripheral blood mononuclear cells, taken in the third trimester of pregnancy. These receptors came from a female donor with multiple sclerosis, enrolled in a pregnancy study.

The chain couples TRBV27 to TRBJ1-1; possible D gene TRBD1, 6 bases. Germline assignment: CDR1 MNHEY and CDR2 SMNVEV (reference sequence). Trimming left V 1 base short and J 7 bases short, with 13 bases between. The CDR3 has 14 residues. The CDR3 nucleotides read TGTGCCAGCAGTTTATGGGGGGGGGCAGGTGAAGCTTTCTTT. This gives the protein CASSLWGGAGEAFF.

There are a few counts of this clone. This rearrangement joins TRBV4-3 to TRBJ2-2; 8 bases fit TRBD2. The germline CDR1 and CDR2 sequences are LGHNA and YSLEER. CDR3 length: 17 amino acids. The V segment lost 3 bases and the J segment 1 base; nucleotides outside the gene matches: 7. CDR3 in amino acids: CASSQLATSENTGELFF. The CDR3 DNA follows: TGCGCCAGCAGCCAGCTTGCGACTAGCGAGAACACCGGGGAGCTGTTTTTT.

This clone was picked up one time. J is TRBJ2-7 and V is TRBV21-1; the D call TRBD2 from the table was never checked on the DNA. TRBV21-1 is a pseudogene locus. This CDR3 is 13 amino acids long. The CDR3 is CACARTRPYEQYF. The CDR3 bases are TGTGCCTGCGCCCGGACTAGACCCTACGAGCAGTACTTC.

The chain joins TRBV7-3 to TRBJ2-5; 8 nucleotides line up with TRBD2. This CDR3 is 15 amino acids long. Germline values: CDR1 SGHTA, CDR2 FQGTGA. Trimming took 3 bases from V and 4 from J; bases not matched to a gene: 7. The CDR3 here is CASSFSGGAGETQYF. The CDR3 coding sequence is TGTGCCAGCAGCTTCTCGGGGGGGGCCGGAGAGACCCAGTACTTC.

J is TRBJ1-3 and V is TRBV2; weak D call: TRBD1 (5 bases). Trimming pared 9 bases from V and 2 bases from J, leaving 11 bases between. The CDR3 contains 13 residues. Per the germline V gene, CDR1 is SNHLY and CDR2 is FYNNEI. As DNA, the CDR3 is TGTGCCAGTGGGGCGAGCACTGGAAACACCATATATTTT. The encoded protein is CASGASTGNTIYF. The full variable domain, its missing parts supplied by reference TRBV2 and TRBJ1-3, is EPEVTQTPSHQVTQMGQEVILRCVPISNHLYFYWYRQILGQKVEFLVSFYNNEISEKSEIFDDQFSVERPDGSNFTLKIRSTKLEDSAMYFCASGASTGNTIYFGEGSWLTVV.

The chain uses TRBV20-1 and TRBJ1-1; D unclear. CDR1 and CDR2 from the germline V gene are DFQATT and SNEGSKA (reference sequence). Trimming left V 6 bases short and J 3 bases short, with 8 bases between. This CDR3 spans 11 amino acids. This chain's CDR3 is CSAQQHTEAFF. CDR3 DNA: TGCAGTGCCCAACAGCACACTGAAGCTTTCTTT.

V usage is TRBV10-3 and J usage is TRBJ2-7; D call uncertain. V was cut by 3 bases and J by 4 bases, with 7 bases left in between. In germline, CDR1 is ENHRY, CDR2 SYGVKD. This CDR3 has 12 residues. Here the CDR3 reads CAISDSVYEQYF. The CDR3 bases are TGTGCCATCAGTGACTCGGTGTACGAGCAGTACTTC.

V is TRBV28 and J is TRBJ1-1; D remains unclear. Germline V lookup: CDR1 MDHEN, CDR2 SYDVKM. This CDR3 spans 11 amino acids. The V end was cut by 6 bases, the J end by 3 bases, with 5 bases between. The CDR3 DNA sequence: TGTGCCAGCAGCCGGGACACTGAAGCTTTCTTT. It translates to CASSRDTEAFF.

This clone was picked up a small number of times. This chain joins TRBV11-3 and TRBJ1-3; D not resolved. Germline CDR1 is SGHNT and CDR2 is YENEEA. There are 14 residues in the CDR3. Trimming pared 1 base from V and 0 bases from J, leaving 4 bases between. The CDR3 spells CASSLGDSGNTIYF. The CDR3 DNA sequence: TGTGCCAGCAGCTTAGGCGACTCTGGAAACACCATATATTTT.

The V and J genes are TRBV7-2 and TRBJ1-3; D is ambiguous. Trimming left V 1 base short and J 5 bases short, with 12 bases between. The CDR3 totals 15 residues. Germline V CDR1 and CDR2: SGHTA, FQGNSA. The CDR3 spells CASSLGAVSRNTIYF. The CDR3 DNA sequence: TGTGCCAGCAGCTTAGGGGCTGTGAGCCGAAACACCATATATTTT.

The chain recombines TRBV19 with TRBJ2-5; 10 positions match TRBD2. The V and J ends lost 2 bases and 5 bases, in that order; junction bases with no gene match: 8. Looked up from germline, CDR1 is LNHDA and CDR2 is SQIVND (reference sequence). This CDR3 spans 16 amino acids. CDR3 residues: CASSISPASGGETQYF. CDR3 nucleotides: TGTGCCAGTAGTATAAGCCCCGCTAGCGGGGGCGAGACCCAGTACTTC.

This chain uses TRBV6-5 with TRBJ1-2; tentative D call: TRBD1 (6 bases). The CDR3 loop spans 12 amino acids. Trimming cost V 5 bases and J 5 bases, with 9 bases left between them. Germline lookup yields CDR1 MNHEY and CDR2 SVGAGI. The CDR3 region has the DNA TGTGCCAGCAGTCATCAGGGGTATGGCTACACCTTC. It codes for CASSHQGYGYTF.

The chain links TRBV7-9 to TRBJ2-5; no definite D call. With 1 base removed from V and 4 bases from J, the gap between germline ends came to 4 bases. The CDR3 loop spans 12 amino acids. In germline, CDR1 is SEHNR, CDR2 FQNEAQ (reference sequence). The CDR3: CASSLVRETQYF. The CDR3, as DNA: TGTGCCAGCAGCTTAGTTAGAGAGACCCAGTACTTC.

This chain connects TRBV28 to TRBJ1-4; unclear D gene. Germline lookup yields CDR1 MDHEN and CDR2 SYDVKM. The CDR3 runs to 14 residues. V lost 5 bases to trimming and J lost 7 bases, with 14 bases between them. The CDR3 sequence is CASSPGSVVEKLFF. CDR3 sequence (DNA): TGTGCCAGCAGTCCCGGGAGCGTCGTTGAAAAACTGTTTTTT.

The V and J genes are TRBV11-3 and TRBJ1-3; no firm D call. This CDR3 has 13 residues. Between the trimmed V and J ends, which lost 0 bases and 8 bases, there was a span of 8 bases. Germline V gene lookup returns CDR1 SGHNT and CDR2 YENEEA. CDR3 sequence (DNA): TGTGCCAGCAGCTTAGAGGTGGGAGACACCATATATTTT. The encoded protein is CASSLEVGDTIYF.